This TCR beta chain was profiled in a study of control samples from healthy donors and cancer patients. This CDR3 is built from 13 residues. Germline V gives CDR1 MNHNS, CDR2 SASEGT. Trimming left V 2 bases short and J 3 bases short, with 8 bases between. Using immunoSEQ multiplex PCR, the repertoire was profiled, and TCRdb retains in-frame clones only, with some absent. The sample lists roughly 120,000 clones; around 87% were seen once. Sequences were obtained from PBMCs. This TCR derives from a woman in her 50s with colorectal cancer. The V gene is TRBV6-1, the J gene TRBJ2-7; D possibly corresponds to TRBD1 (5 bases). CDR3 protein: CASSERGSYEQYF. The CDR3 bases are TGTGCCAGCAGTGAAAGGGGAAGCTACGAGCAGTACTTC.